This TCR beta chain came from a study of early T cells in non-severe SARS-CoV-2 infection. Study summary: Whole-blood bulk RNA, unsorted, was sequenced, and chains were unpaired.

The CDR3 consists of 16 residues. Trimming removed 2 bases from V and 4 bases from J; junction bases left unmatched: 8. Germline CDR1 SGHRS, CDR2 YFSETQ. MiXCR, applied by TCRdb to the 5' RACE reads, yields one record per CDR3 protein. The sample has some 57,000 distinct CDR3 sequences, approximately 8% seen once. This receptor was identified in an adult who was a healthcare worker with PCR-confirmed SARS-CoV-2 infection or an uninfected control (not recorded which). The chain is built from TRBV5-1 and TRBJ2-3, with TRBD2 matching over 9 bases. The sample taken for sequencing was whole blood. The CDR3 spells CASSFQGGTSSDTQYF. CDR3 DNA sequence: TGCGCCAGCAGCTTCCAGGGGGGGACTAGCTCAGATACGCAGTATTTT.